A selection of T cell receptor beta chains follows, all from one sample in a study of early T cells in non-severe SARS-CoV-2 infection. TCRdb reprocessed the 5' RACE reads with MiXCR, giving one entry per CDR3 protein. The sample shows over 45,000 distinct CDR3 sequences, about 7.7% of them seen only once. Here the sequenced sample was whole blood, taken at baseline. The receptors derive from an adult who was a healthcare worker with PCR-confirmed SARS-CoV-2 infection or an uninfected control (not recorded which). The CDR3 runs from the conserved cysteine through the conserved F or W. Fields, in order: D gene, J gene, V gene, clone size, CDR3 DNA, CDR3 protein. A D gene is named only where the DNA matches it firmly. Expanded clones are given a class, and other clones once, few, many or no size at all.

d_call: TRBD1; j_call: TRBJ1-1; v_call: TRBV30; clone_size: few; cdr3_nt: TGTGCCTGGAACCCAGACAGGGGGAGAACTGAAGCTTTCTTT; cdr3_aa: CAWNPDRGRTEAFF
d_call: NA; j_call: TRBJ2-2; v_call: TRBV13; clone_size: many; cdr3_nt: TGTGCCAGCAGCTTTGGGCCTAACACCGGGGAGCTGTTTTTT; cdr3_aa: CASSFGPNTGELFF
d_call: NA; j_call: TRBJ1-5; v_call: TRBV20-1; clone_size: NA; cdr3_nt: TGCAGTGCTAGAGATCCGACTGGTAAAATCAGCCCCCAGCATTTT; cdr3_aa: CSARDPTGKISPQHF
d_call: NA; j_call: TRBJ1-3; v_call: TRBV3-1; clone_size: NA; cdr3_nt: TGTGCCAGCACCCAGACTCTCCTCACTGGAAACACCATATATTTT; cdr3_aa: CASTQTLLTGNTIYF
d_call: NA; j_call: TRBJ2-5; v_call: TRBV7-9; clone_size: many; cdr3_nt: TGTGCCAGCAGCTGGCAGGGGAAAGAGACCCAGTACTTC; cdr3_aa: CASSWQGKETQYF
d_call: TRBD2; j_call: TRBJ2-1; v_call: TRBV6-5; clone_size: many; cdr3_nt: TGTGCCAGCAGTTACCTTTCTAGCGGGCTCTACAATGAGCAGTTCTTC; cdr3_aa: CASSYLSSGLYNEQFF
d_call: NA; j_call: TRBJ2-1; v_call: TRBV2; clone_size: NA; cdr3_nt: TGTGCCACCAAATCCTTCAATGAGCAGTTCTTC; cdr3_aa: CATKSFNEQFF
d_call: NA; j_call: TRBJ2-2; v_call: TRBV6-6; clone_size: many; cdr3_nt: TGTGCCACTTTTAGGGCGGAAACGAACACCGGGGAGCTGTTTTTT; cdr3_aa: CATFRAETNTGELFF
d_call: NA; j_call: TRBJ1-1; v_call: TRBV2; clone_size: many; cdr3_nt: TGTGCCAGCTGCCTGCGATATGCGAACACTGAAGCTTTCTTT; cdr3_aa: CASCLRYANTEAFF
d_call: NA; j_call: TRBJ1-2; v_call: TRBV6-6; clone_size: many; cdr3_nt: TGTGCCAGCAGTTCATTGGCCTCCCAAGGACGGGGATATGGCTACACCTTC; cdr3_aa: CASSSLASQGRGYGYTF
d_call: NA; j_call: TRBJ2-3; v_call: TRBV12-3/TRBV12-4; clone_size: few; cdr3_nt: TGTGCCAGCAGTTTATCCCAGAGCACAGATACGCAGTATTTT; cdr3_aa: CASSLSQSTDTQYF
d_call: NA; j_call: TRBJ2-7; v_call: TRBV10-3; clone_size: many; cdr3_nt: TGTGCCATCAGCGGAGTTTCCTACGAGCAGTACTTC; cdr3_aa: CAISGVSYEQYF
d_call: NA; j_call: TRBJ2-7; v_call: TRBV5-6; clone_size: few; cdr3_nt: TGTGCCTCAGCAGCGCCCAGACTTTTCGACCCCCGGCCTTACTTC; cdr3_aa: CASAAPRLFDPRPYF
d_call: NA; j_call: TRBJ1-5; v_call: TRBV18; clone_size: NA; cdr3_nt: TGTGCCAGCTCACCAGGGACGGACGGGGGGCAGCCCCAGCATTTT; cdr3_aa: CASSPGTDGGQPQHF
d_call: NA; j_call: TRBJ2-2; v_call: TRBV12-3/TRBV12-4; clone_size: few; cdr3_nt: TGTGCCAGCAGTACATCTATGCTAGTGGCGGGGACCGGGGAGCTGTTTTTT; cdr3_aa: CASSTSMLVAGTGELFF
d_call: TRBD2; j_call: TRBJ2-3; v_call: TRBV7-3; clone_size: many; cdr3_nt: TGTGCCAGCAGCCCCGGACTAGCATCGGATACGCAGTATTTT; cdr3_aa: CASSPGLASDTQYF
d_call: TRBD2; j_call: TRBJ2-5; v_call: TRBV20-1; clone_size: many; cdr3_nt: TGCAGTGCTTATCGCGGGAGCCAAGAGACCCAGTACTTC; cdr3_aa: CSAYRGSQETQYF
d_call: NA; j_call: TRBJ1-4; v_call: TRBV27; clone_size: many; cdr3_nt: TGTGCCAGCAGCAAAGATGCAACTAATGAAAAACTGTTTTTT; cdr3_aa: CASSKDATNEKLFF
d_call: NA; j_call: TRBJ2-2; v_call: TRBV18; clone_size: many; cdr3_nt: TGTGCCAGCTCCAACGGCTTGGGGACGAACACCGGGGAGCTGTTTTTT; cdr3_aa: CASSNGLGTNTGELFF
d_call: TRBD2; j_call: TRBJ2-5; v_call: TRBV6-2/TRBV6-3; clone_size: many; cdr3_nt: TGTGCCAGCAGTTACGTAGCGGGAGGGTTGGAGACCCAGTACTTC; cdr3_aa: CASSYVAGGLETQYF
d_call: NA; j_call: TRBJ2-1; v_call: TRBV5-6; clone_size: NA; cdr3_nt: TGTGCCAGCAGCGAAACCCGGCGATACAATGAGCAGATCTTC; cdr3_aa: CASSETRRYNEQIF
d_call: NA; j_call: TRBJ1-6; v_call: TRBV9; clone_size: many; cdr3_nt: TGTGCCAGCAGCTCCTCCGGGGTGGGGAATTCACCCCTCCACTTT; cdr3_aa: CASSSSGVGNSPLHF
d_call: TRBD2; j_call: TRBJ2-1; v_call: TRBV7-2; clone_size: few; cdr3_nt: TGTGCCAGCAGTTCATTAGCGGGAGGTGAGCAGTTCTTC; cdr3_aa: CASSSLAGGEQFF
d_call: NA; j_call: TRBJ2-1; v_call: TRBV3-1; clone_size: many; cdr3_nt: TGTGCCAGCAGCCAGGCAGGCGGGAACAATGAGCAGTTCTTC; cdr3_aa: CASSQAGGNNEQFF
d_call: NA; j_call: TRBJ1-2; v_call: TRBV7-2; clone_size: many; cdr3_nt: TGTGCCAGCAGCCCGGAGTTATATGGCTACACCTTC; cdr3_aa: CASSPELYGYTF
d_call: NA; j_call: TRBJ2-1; v_call: TRBV11-1; clone_size: few; cdr3_nt: TGTGCCAGCAGCTTGTCGTGGGCTAAACAGTTCTTC; cdr3_aa: CASSLSWAKQFF